The 13 T cell receptor beta chains given below trace back to one sample, sequenced in a study of T cells expressing NK-cell markers. Each CDR3 protein gets one entry in TCRdb, which reprocessed the 5' RACE reads and gives no DNA. Its clone listing holds some 340,000 distinct CDR3 sequences. Specimen: blood T cells: a sorted CD56 or NKG2C T cell subset, CD4+ or CD8+ T cells, or bulk PBMC T cells (not recorded which). The source of these receptors is a man aged 18-70 years in good health.

The chain links TRBV12-3 or TRBV12-4 to TRBJ1-2; TCRdb designates TRBD1, a call that cannot be tested without DNA. This CDR3 spans 12 amino acids. The chain's CDR3 is CASRKRDYGYTF.

The chain links TRBV6-1 to TRBJ2-4; there is no DNA to check the TCRdb D call of TRBD1. Germline V gene sequence: CDR1 MNHNS, CDR2 SASEGT. The CDR3 length is 15 residues. Here the CDR3 reads CASRDPASGENIQYF.

The chain combines TRBV12-3 or TRBV12-4 with TRBJ2-7. The length of the CDR3 is 14 residues. The CDR3 protein is CASTKQQGPYEQYF.

This chain joins TRBV3-1 and TRBJ1-5; no DNA is available, so the TRBD1 call from TCRdb remains unchecked. The CDR3 length is 13 residues. Germline V gives CDR1 LGHDT, CDR2 YNNKEL (reference sequence). The CDR3 loop is CASSPGGEQPQHF.

This chain connects TRBV4-2 to TRBJ1-1. Germline CDR1 reads LGHNA; CDR2 reads YNFKEQ. The CDR3 contains 14 residues. The CDR3 here is CASSQDRVFTEAFF.

The chain joins TRBV12-3 or TRBV12-4 to TRBJ2-3; absent DNA, TCRdb's TRBD2 call cannot be checked. The CDR3 is 15 amino acids. The CDR3 protein is CASTPGGGAGLTQYF.

This chain uses TRBV5-1 with TRBJ2-7; TCRdb indicates TRBD2, and absent DNA this call remains unverified. Germline V CDR1 and CDR2: SGHRS, YFSETQ. CDR3 length equals 15 residues. The CDR3 sequence: CASSREGYISYEQYF.

J is TRBJ2-7 and V is TRBV6-6. CDR3 length: 12 amino acids. In germline, CDR1 is MNHNY, CDR2 SVGAGI (reference sequence). CDR3 protein: CASSYLAGEQYF.

The chain is built from TRBV15 and TRBJ1-6; TCRdb picks TRBD1, but there is no DNA to check that call. Germline loops: CDR1 LNHNV, CDR2 YYDKDF (reference sequence). The CDR3 runs 14 residues. CDR3 residues: CATSREAGDSPLHF. Full variable domain (rest looked up from reference TRBV15 and TRBJ1-6): DAMVIQNPRYQVTQFGKPVTLSCSQTLNHNVMYWYQQKSSQAPKLLFHYYDKDFNNEADTPDNFQSRRPNTSFCFLDIRSPGLGDTAMYLCATSREAGDSPLHFGNGTRLTVT.

The chain combines TRBV12-3 or TRBV12-4 with TRBJ1-3. The CDR3 covers 16 residues. CDR3 sequence: CASSLAGQGPGNTIYF.

The V and J genes are TRBV13 and TRBJ2-1; TCRdb's assignment of TRBD2 cannot be checked, as there is no DNA. The germline V gene has CDR1 PRHDT and CDR2 FYEKMQ (reference sequence). The CDR3 has 14 residues. The CDR3 spells CASSGRVGYNEQFF.

The chain has TRBV6-1 and TRBJ2-7. This CDR3 region has 15 residues. Looked up from germline, CDR1 is MNHNS and CDR2 is SASEGT. The CDR3 reads CASSEGSGPLYEQYF.

V and J are TRBV20-1 and TRBJ1-2; checking the TCRdb D call of TRBD1 is not possible without DNA. Germline-derived CDR1 and CDR2 are DFQATT and SNEGSKA (reference sequence). The length of the CDR3 is 13 residues. The CDR3 loop reads CSAIMGVNYGYTF.